Listed below are T cell receptor beta chains from one sample, sequenced in a study of vaccination and CD4 T cells after COVID-19. TCRdb processed the PCR reads anew with MiXCR; each CDR3 protein has one entry. The sample shows about 19,000 distinct CDR3 sequences, about 38% of them seen only once. These TCRs' antigens remain unknown. The material sequenced was cultured CD4+ T cells from blood. These receptors originate from a human donor with COVID-19. Both conserved end residues are part of each CDR3. The order of the fields is clone size, D gene, J gene, V gene, CDR3 protein, CDR3 DNA. D genes are given only for firm matches. Clone size is shown for a subset of rows, as once, few, many or a class of expanded clone.

.	TRBD2	TRBJ2-5	TRBV20-1	CSASSGASGGGYQETQYF	TGCAGTGCTAGCAGCGGGGCCAGCGGGGGGGGATACCAAGAGACCCAGTACTTC
few	.	TRBJ1-1	TRBV20-1	CSARVMGTDTEAFF	TGCAGTGCTAGAGTAATGGGGACGGACACTGAAGCTTTCTTT
medium-sized	TRBD2	TRBJ2-4	TRBV11-2	CASRGLAQNIQYF	TGTGCCAGCCGGGGACTAGCCCAAAACATTCAGTACTTC
.	TRBD1	TRBJ2-2	TRBV6-5	CASSYQGTGVGTGELFF	TGTGCCAGCAGTTACCAAGGGACAGGAGTTGGCACCGGGGAGCTGTTTTTT
few	TRBD1	TRBJ1-5	TRBV20-1	CSAKQITGGEQPQHF	TGCAGTGCTAAACAAATCACAGGGGGTGAGCAGCCCCAGCATTTT
.	TRBD1	TRBJ2-7	TRBV7-2	CASSVLQGANYEQYF	TGTGCCAGCAGCGTCTTACAGGGGGCTAACTACGAGCAGTACTTC
few	.	TRBJ2-2	TRBV6-5	CASSYSRGPGAGELFF	TGTGCCAGCAGTTACTCGCGGGGTCCAGGGGCCGGGGAGCTGTTTTTT
.	.	TRBJ2-5	TRBV10-2	CASSEGPQETQYF	TGCGCCAGCAGTGAGGGCCCCCAAGAGACCCAGTACTTC
.	.	TRBJ2-5	TRBV20-1	CSASPLQVGRQETQYF	TGCAGTGCCTCACCCCTGCAGGTCGGTCGACAAGAGACCCAGTACTTC
.	TRBD1	TRBJ2-5	TRBV19	CASSPQGAWETQYF	TGTGCCAGTAGTCCCCAGGGGGCTTGGGAGACCCAGTACTTC
few	TRBD1	TRBJ1-2	TRBV6-5	CASGSARGQGAKGYGYTF	TGTGCCAGCGGTTCCGCGCGGGGACAGGGGGCGAAGGGCTATGGCTACACCTTC
.	.	TRBJ1-2	TRBV6-1	CASRESMIYGYTF	TGTGCCAGTCGAGAATCCATGATCTATGGCTACACCTTC
.	.	TRBJ1-5	TRBV28	CASSTWGNQPQHF	TGTGCCAGCAGTACATGGGGCAATCAGCCCCAGCATTTT
.	TRBD1	TRBJ1-4	TRBV7-9	CASSARGPNEKLFF	TGTGCCAGCAGCGCTAGGGGGCCCAATGAAAAACTGTTTTTT
.	.	TRBJ1-4	TRBV20-1	CSARYEKLFF	TGCAGTGCTAGATATGAAAAACTGTTTTTT
few	.	TRBJ1-1	TRBV2	CASRLGMNTEAFF	TGTGCCAGCAGATTGGGGATGAACACTGAAGCTTTCTTT
.	.	TRBJ1-5	TRBV4-3	CASSQEPNSNQPQHF	TGCGCCAGCAGCCAAGAACCAAATTCGAATCAGCCCCAGCATTTT
.	.	TRBJ1-3	TRBV5-1	CASSQGVAGNTIYF	TGCGCCAGCAGCCAAGGGGTTGCTGGAAACACCATATATTTT
.	.	TRBJ1-1	TRBV7-9	CASSFGGNTEAFF	TGTGCCAGCAGCTTCGGGGGAAACACTGAAGCTTTCTTT
.	TRBD2	TRBJ2-5	TRBV2	CASAGGLQETQYF	TGTGCCAGTGCGGGGGGGCTCCAAGAGACCCAGTACTTC
.	.	TRBJ1-1	TRBV10-3	CAIKREPDGSTEAFF	TGTGCCATCAAACGAGAACCCGACGGGAGCACTGAAGCTTTCTTT
few	TRBD1	TRBJ1-5	TRBV4-1	CASSQDFGTGANQPQHF	TGCGCCAGCAGCCAAGATTTTGGGACAGGGGCTAATCAGCCCCAGCATTTT
few	.	TRBJ1-5	TRBV20-1	CSARVVHSDNQPQHF	TGCAGTGCTAGAGTCGTGCACAGCGACAATCAGCCCCAGCATTTT
few	.	TRBJ2-7	TRBV2	CASRPHAAYEQYF	TGTGCCAGCAGGCCACATGCAGCCTACGAGCAGTACTTC
few	TRBD1	TRBJ1-6	TRBV2	CASSLRDRDSPLHF	TGTGCCAGCAGTCTTCGGGACAGGGATTCACCCCTCCACTTT
few	.	TRBJ1-2	TRBV30	CAWSVSEKYGYTF	TGTGCCTGGAGTGTGTCAGAAAAGTATGGCTACACCTTC
few	.	TRBJ1-6	TRBV19	CASTPLADNSPLHF	TGTGCCAGTACCCCCCTAGCTGATAATTCACCCCTCCACTTT
few	TRBD2	TRBJ2-1	TRBV6-1	CASSVLAGGRNEQFF	TGTGCCAGCAGTGTTCTAGCGGGGGGGAGGAATGAGCAGTTCTTC
few	.	TRBJ2-2	TRBV19	CASSIHTSAGATGELFF	TGTGCCAGTAGTATCCATACCTCGGCAGGGGCTACCGGGGAGCTGTTTTTT
few	.	TRBJ1-5	TRBV7-9	CASSPGGGSNQPQHF	TGTGCCAGCAGCCCGGGGGGGGGTAGCAATCAGCCCCAGCATTTT
large	.	TRBJ1-2	TRBV6-2/TRBV6-3	CASLPTQSYGYTF	TGTGCCAGCCTGCCCACCCAGAGCTATGGCTACACCTTC
few	.	TRBJ1-2	TRBV6-1	CASSQGPGGYTF	TGTGCCAGCAGTCAGGGTCCGGGTGGCTACACCTTC
.	TRBD1	TRBJ2-7	TRBV11-2	CASSLGEGAYEQYF	TGTGCCAGCAGCTTAGGTGAGGGGGCTTACGAGCAGTACTTC
.	.	TRBJ2-7	TRBV11-2	CASSAKASGTAGEQYF	TGTGCCAGCAGCGCAAAAGCGTCCGGGACTGCCGGGGAGCAGTACTTC
.	TRBD2	TRBJ2-5	TRBV5-4	CASSLGLAGGRETQYF	TGTGCCAGCAGCTTGGGACTAGCGGGGGGGCGGGAGACCCAGTACTTC
.	TRBD1	TRBJ2-3	TRBV7-2	CASSLWGTGGADTQYF	TGTGCCAGCAGCTTATGGGGGACAGGGGGCGCAGATACGCAGTATTTT
few	TRBD1	TRBJ1-6	TRBV28	CASSSGQGNSPLHF	TGTGCCAGCAGTTCGGGACAGGGAAATTCACCCCTCCACTTT
few	TRBD1	TRBJ1-5	TRBV6-2/TRBV6-3	CASSRGQGASNQPQHF	TGTGCCAGCAGTCGAGGACAGGGGGCGAGCAATCAGCCCCAGCATTTT
few	TRBD1	TRBJ2-7	TRBV7-6	CASSLERVGQAEQYF	TGTGCCAGCAGCTTAGAGCGTGTGGGACAGGCCGAGCAGTACTTC
.	.	TRBJ1-6	TRBV11-2	CASSLQGGNKSPLHF	TGTGCCAGCAGCCTACAGGGAGGAAATAAATCACCCCTCCACTTT
.	.	TRBJ1-4	TRBV18	CASSQDSINEKLFF	TGTGCCAGCTCTCAGGACAGCATTAATGAAAAACTGTTTTTT
few	.	TRBJ1-1	TRBV6-1	CASRTVQTNTEAFF	TGTGCCAGCAGGACCGTTCAGACGAACACTGAAGCTTTCTTT
.	TRBD2	TRBJ2-5	TRBV7-8	CASSLPGLAEETQYF	TGTGCCAGCAGTTTACCGGGACTAGCGGAAGAGACCCAGTACTTC
.	TRBD1	TRBJ1-6	TRBV7-9	CVSSPRGGPGSPLHF	TGTGTCAGCAGCCCCAGGGGGGGCCCAGGTTCACCCCTCCACTTT
medium-sized	.	TRBJ1-5	TRBV20-1	CSARVGSQPQHF	TGCAGTGCACGGGTCGGGAGTCAGCCCCAGCATTTT
few	.	TRBJ2-3	TRBV2	CASSPTVQLTDTQYF	TGTGCCAGCAGCCCCACGGTCCAGCTCACAGATACGCAGTATTTT
once	.	TRBJ1-4	TRBV21-1	CASSPGTGREKLFF	TGTGCCAGCAGCCCCGGGACAGGGCGTGAAAAACTGTTTTTT
once	.	TRBJ2-5	TRBV6-1	CASTDPKRETQYF	TGTGCCAGCACCGACCCGAAGAGGGAGACCCAGTACTTC
few	TRBD1	TRBJ1-5	TRBV6-1	CASSNRGGGQPQHF	TGTGCCAGCAGTAACAGGGGAGGGGGCCAGCCCCAGCATTTT
.	.	TRBJ2-7	TRBV6-1	CASSAWNEQYF	TGTGCCAGCAGTGCGTGGAACGAGCAGTACTTC
.	.	TRBJ2-2	TRBV12-3/TRBV12-4	CASWRISDTGELFF	TGTGCCAGCTGGAGGATTTCAGACACCGGGGAGCTGTTTTTT
few	.	TRBJ1-5	TRBV5-3	CARSWGESNQPQHF	TGTGCCAGAAGCTGGGGGGAGAGCAATCAGCCCCAGCATTTT